This T cell receptor beta chain was documented in a study of shared T cell receptors in the human thymus. Sequencing used immunoSEQ multiplex PCR; TCRdb keeps in-frame clones, though not all of them. This table holds some 400,000 clones, about 95% found once. The CDR3 covers 12 residues. Germline assignment: CDR1 MGHDK and CDR2 SYGVNS. Trimming shortened V by 5 bases and J by 5 bases, and 7 bases separated the two germline ends. The sample taken for sequencing was thymocytes. This chain links TRBV25-1 with TRBJ2-1; TRBD1 is a possible D gene (6 bases). This TCR was recovered from a human donor. CDR3 in amino acids: CASSRQDNEQFF. In DNA form, the CDR3 reads TGTGCCAGCAGTAGACAGGACAATGAGCAGTTCTTC. The entire variable domain, with the rest obtained from reference TRBV25-1 and TRBJ2-1, is as follows: EADIYQTPRYLVIGTGKKITLECSQTMGHDKMYWYQQDPGMELHLIHYSYGVNSTEKGDLSSESTVSRIRTEHFPLTLESARPSHTSQYLCASSRQDNEQFFGPGTRLTVL.